This TCR beta chain was recovered during a study of T-cell memory formation after mild COVID-19. Study-wide results and caveats: The pre-infection memory compartment contained some responding clones, suggesting cross-reactive memory joined. Clones which contracted sat mainly in CM and EM if CD4+, and in EMRA if CD8+. Clones shrinking between day 15 and 85 showed a balanced CD4/CD8 split, and those that grew later tilted toward CD4+.

TCR alpha and TCR beta cDNA libraries carrying sample barcodes and UMIs came from 5'RACE with constant-segment primers. TCRdb redid the calling of the 5' RACE reads with MiXCR, one entry per CDR3 protein. The sample consists of approximately 400,000 distinct CDR3 sequences, 15% to 20% of them appearing once. Germline V gene sequence: CDR1 SGHVS, CDR2 FQNEAQ. The length of the CDR3 is 13 residues. The V and J ends lost 10 bases and 4 bases, in that order; junction bases with no gene match: 8. With respect to this clonotype: Its target is not known.

The sequencing sample was made of PBMCs or a T cell subset sorted from them (not recorded which). This TCR was recovered from a man aged 18 to 35 who had mild COVID-19 (a few samples of this study predate the infection). Cell type and time point are not known. This sequence joins TRBV7-8 and TRBJ2-3; 7 positions match TRBD2. DNA for the CDR3: TGTGCCACCTGGAGCGGGGTCGCAGATACGCAGTATTTT. Translation gives CATWSGVADTQYF.